The source of this TCR beta chain is a study of CD8 T cells in Susac syndrome. The CDR3 spans 16 residues. Trimming stripped 1 base from V and 2 bases from J, with 15 bases between. Germline values: CDR1 SGHVS, CDR2 FNYEAQ. RNA amounts of roughly 0.5 to 1 ug underwent reverse transcription with random hexamers. Amplification of TCR beta CDR3 was carried out by immunoSEQ multiplex PCR, which covered 54 Vbeta and 13 Jbeta segments. TCRdb reanalysed the immunoSEQ multiplex PCR reads using MiXCR and keeps one entry per CDR3 protein. Altogether about 90,000 distinct CDR3 sequences are present, 90% to 95% being singletons, with the ten largest covering 0.25% to 0.4%. Sequencing targeted TCR beta in T cells from blood (CD8+ and CD4+). TEMRA cells were FACS-enriched, with CD8+ and CD4+ T cells isolated negatively.

Sequencing used CD8+ T cells from PBMCs. This TCR derives from a human donor in good health. This sequence joins TRBV7-6 and TRBJ2-7; no firm D call. CDR3 in DNA: TGTGCCAGCAGCTTAGAAGCCGGTGGCCAAACCTACGAGCAGTACTTC. Its protein is CASSLEAGGQTYEQYF.